A selection of T cell receptor beta chains follows, all from one sample in a study of cytomegalovirus exposure and HLA in healthy donors. Using immunoSEQ multiplex PCR, the repertoire was profiled, and TCRdb retains in-frame clones only, with some absent. The repertoire holds some 96,000 clones, roughly three quarters seen once, with roughly 2% in the top ten. The sequenced sample was PBMCs. These TCRs come from a man aged 35 to 55 in good health and CMV-seronegative. CDR3s include the opening cysteine and the closing phenylalanine or tryptophan. The D gene is left open where the match is weak.

>TRBD2|TRBV7-9|TRBJ2-3
CASSDGLAGFTDTQYF
>TRBD2|TRBV7-3|TRBJ2-1
CASSLKPLAGGFDEQFF
>-|TRBV15|TRBJ2-2
CATSRGAPLGELFF
>-|TRBV2|TRBJ2-2
CASSENREGTGELFF
>-|TRBV27|TRBJ1-2
CASSPRGHGDYGYTF
>-|TRBV6-5|TRBJ1-6
CASSGSPENNSPLHF
>-|TRBV7-9|TRBJ2-7
CATEGQYPLYEQYF
>TRBD1|TRBV27|TRBJ1-6
CASWDRGHSPLHF
>TRBD2|TRBV5-1|TRBJ2-1
CASSLGLAGNEQFF
>TRBD2|TRBV5-1|TRBJ2-5
CASSFGGAEFYRETQYF
>-|TRBV7-9|TRBJ2-3
CASSSPVAGATDTQYF
>-|TRBV7-2|TRBJ1-4
CASSLDLSGEKLFF
>TRBD1|TRBV4-2|TRBJ1-3
CASSQGDGTDSGNTIYF
>TRBD2|TRBV28|TRBJ2-7
CASTPPLGLAYSYEQYF
>TRBD2|TRBV2|TRBJ2-2
CASSGTSGRVNTGELFF
>TRBD2|TRBV7-6|TRBJ2-1
CASSHPGLANNEQFF